This TCR beta chain was captured by sequencing in a study of identical twins. TCRdb processed the 5' RACE reads anew with MiXCR; each CDR3 protein has one entry. The data hold some 600,000 distinct CDR3 sequences, with just over 7% observed a single time. V dropped 1 base and J dropped 0; count of bases not matched to a gene: 4. The CDR3 spans 18 residues. The sample was also linked to a second study, of yellow fever vaccine responses in identical twins.

The source is a woman aged 18-29 years in good health. The chain combines TRBV12-3 or TRBV12-4 with TRBJ2-2; 11 nucleotides agree with TRBD2. The sequencing input was PBMCs. The CDR3 loop is CASSLERLAGSNTGELFF. The CDR3 region has the DNA TGTGCCAGCAGTTTAGAGAGACTAGCGGGGTCGAACACCGGGGAGCTGTTTTTT.